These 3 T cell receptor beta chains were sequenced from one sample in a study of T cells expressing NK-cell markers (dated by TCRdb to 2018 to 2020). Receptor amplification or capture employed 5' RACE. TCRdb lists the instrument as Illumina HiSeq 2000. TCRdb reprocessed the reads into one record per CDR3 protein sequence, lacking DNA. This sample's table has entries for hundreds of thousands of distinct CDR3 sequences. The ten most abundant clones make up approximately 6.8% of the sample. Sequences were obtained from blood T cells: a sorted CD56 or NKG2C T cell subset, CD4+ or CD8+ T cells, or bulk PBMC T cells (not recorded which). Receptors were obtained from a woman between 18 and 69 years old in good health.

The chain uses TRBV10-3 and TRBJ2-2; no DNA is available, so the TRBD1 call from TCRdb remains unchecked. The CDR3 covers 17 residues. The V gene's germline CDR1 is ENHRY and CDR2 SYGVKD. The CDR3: CAISEGVPGGFSGELFF.

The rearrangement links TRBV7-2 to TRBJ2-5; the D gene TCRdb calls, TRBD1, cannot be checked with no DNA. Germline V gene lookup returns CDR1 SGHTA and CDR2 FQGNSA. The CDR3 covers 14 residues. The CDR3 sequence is CASSLMQGQETQYF.

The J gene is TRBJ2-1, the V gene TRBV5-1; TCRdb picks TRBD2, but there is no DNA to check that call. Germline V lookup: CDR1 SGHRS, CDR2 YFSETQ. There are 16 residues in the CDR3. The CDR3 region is CASSRGAGISYNEQFF.